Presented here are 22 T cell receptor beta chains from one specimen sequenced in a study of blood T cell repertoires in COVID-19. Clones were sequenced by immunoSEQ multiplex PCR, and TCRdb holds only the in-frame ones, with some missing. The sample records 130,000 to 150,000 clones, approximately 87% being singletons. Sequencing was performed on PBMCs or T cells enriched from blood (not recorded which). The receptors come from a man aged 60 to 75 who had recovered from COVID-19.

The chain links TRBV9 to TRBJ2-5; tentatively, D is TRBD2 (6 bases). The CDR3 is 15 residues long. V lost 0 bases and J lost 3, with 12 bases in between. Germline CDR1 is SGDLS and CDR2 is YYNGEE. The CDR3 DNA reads TGTGCCAGCAGCGTAGCTCTAGCGACTAAAGAGACCCAGTACTTC. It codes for CASSVALATKETQYF. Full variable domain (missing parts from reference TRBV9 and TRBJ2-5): DSGVTQTPKHLITATGQRVTLRCSPRSGDLSVYWYQQSLDQGLQFLIQYYNGEERAKGNILERFSAQQFPDLHSELNLSSLELGDSALYFCASSVALATKETQYFGPGTRLLVL.

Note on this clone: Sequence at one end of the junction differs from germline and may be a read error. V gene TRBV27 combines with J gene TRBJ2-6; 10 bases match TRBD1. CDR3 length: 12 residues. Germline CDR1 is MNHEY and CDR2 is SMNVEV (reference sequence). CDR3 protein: CASSPGQGELAF. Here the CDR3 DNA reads TGTGCCAGCAGTCCCGGACAGGGGGAATTGGCTTTC.

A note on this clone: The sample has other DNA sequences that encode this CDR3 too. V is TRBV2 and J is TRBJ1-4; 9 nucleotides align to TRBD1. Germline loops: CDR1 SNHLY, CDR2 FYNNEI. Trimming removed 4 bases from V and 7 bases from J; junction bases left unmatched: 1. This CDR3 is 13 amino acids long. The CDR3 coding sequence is TGTGCCAGCAGTGCGGGACAGGGTGAAAAACTGTTTTTT. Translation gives CASSAGQGEKLFF.

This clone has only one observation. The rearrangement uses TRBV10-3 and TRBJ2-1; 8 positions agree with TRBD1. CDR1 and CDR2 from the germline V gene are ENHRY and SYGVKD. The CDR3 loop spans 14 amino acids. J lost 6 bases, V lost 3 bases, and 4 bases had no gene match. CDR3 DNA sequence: TGTGCCATCAGTGACAGGGGGCTCGGCAATGAGCAGTTCTTC. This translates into CAISDRGLGNEQFF.

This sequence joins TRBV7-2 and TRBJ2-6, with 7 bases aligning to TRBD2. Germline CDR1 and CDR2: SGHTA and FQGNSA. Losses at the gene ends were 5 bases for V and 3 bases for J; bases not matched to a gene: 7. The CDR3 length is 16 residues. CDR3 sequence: CASSLWGGLGANVLTF. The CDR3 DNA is TGTGCCAGCAGCCTGTGGGGGGGTCTTGGGGCCAACGTCCTGACTTTC.

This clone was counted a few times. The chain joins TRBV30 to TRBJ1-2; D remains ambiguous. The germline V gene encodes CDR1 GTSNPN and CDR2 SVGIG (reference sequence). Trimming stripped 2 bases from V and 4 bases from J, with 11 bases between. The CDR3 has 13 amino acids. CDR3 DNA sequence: TGTGCCTGGAGTAATGGAGCCTTCTATGGCTACACCTTC. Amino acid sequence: CAWSNGAFYGYTF.

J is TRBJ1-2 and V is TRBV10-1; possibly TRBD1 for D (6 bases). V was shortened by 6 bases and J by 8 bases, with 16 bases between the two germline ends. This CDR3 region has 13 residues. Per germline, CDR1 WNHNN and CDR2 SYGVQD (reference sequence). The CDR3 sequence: CASSPTGLIGYTF. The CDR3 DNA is TGCGCCAGCAGCCCGACAGGACTGATAGGCTACACCTTC.

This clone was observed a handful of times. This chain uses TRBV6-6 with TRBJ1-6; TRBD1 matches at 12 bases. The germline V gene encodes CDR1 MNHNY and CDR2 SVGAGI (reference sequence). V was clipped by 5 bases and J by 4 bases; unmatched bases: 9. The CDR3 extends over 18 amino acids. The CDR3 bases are TGTGCCAGCAGTCACGGGACAGGGGGCTTTCAATATAATTCACCCCTCCACTTT. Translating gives CASSHGTGGFQYNSPLHF.

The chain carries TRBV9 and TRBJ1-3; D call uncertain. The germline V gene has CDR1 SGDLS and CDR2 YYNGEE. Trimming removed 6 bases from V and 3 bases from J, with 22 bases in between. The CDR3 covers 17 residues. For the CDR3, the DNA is TGTGCCAGCACCGGTAGCCCCAAACGGGAGGGTGGAAACACCATATATTTT. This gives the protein CASTGSPKREGGNTIYF.

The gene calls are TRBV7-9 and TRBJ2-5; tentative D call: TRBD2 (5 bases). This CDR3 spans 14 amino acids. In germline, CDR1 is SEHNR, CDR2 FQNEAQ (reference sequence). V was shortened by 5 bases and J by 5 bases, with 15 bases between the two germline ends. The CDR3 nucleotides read TGTGCCAGCAGCCCCGCCGGGATAGGGGAGACCCAGTACTTC. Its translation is CASSPAGIGETQYF.

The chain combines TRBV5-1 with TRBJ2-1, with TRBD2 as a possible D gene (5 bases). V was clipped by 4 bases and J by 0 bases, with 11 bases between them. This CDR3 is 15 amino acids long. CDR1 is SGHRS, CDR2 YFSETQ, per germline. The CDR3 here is CASSPVGSSYNEQFF. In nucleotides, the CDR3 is TGCGCCAGCAGCCCGGTGGGGAGCTCCTACAATGAGCAGTTCTTC.

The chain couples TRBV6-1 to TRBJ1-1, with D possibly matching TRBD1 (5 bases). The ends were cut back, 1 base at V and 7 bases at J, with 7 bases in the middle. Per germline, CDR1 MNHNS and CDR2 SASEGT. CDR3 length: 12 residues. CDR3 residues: CASSEGTGEAFF. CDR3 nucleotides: TGTGCCAGCAGTGAAGGTACAGGTGAAGCTTTCTTT.

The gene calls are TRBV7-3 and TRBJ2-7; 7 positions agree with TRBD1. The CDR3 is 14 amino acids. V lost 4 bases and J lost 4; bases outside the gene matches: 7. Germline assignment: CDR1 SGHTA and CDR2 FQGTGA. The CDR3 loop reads CASSSRTGGYEQYF. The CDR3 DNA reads TGTGCCAGCAGCTCGCGGACAGGCGGATACGAGCAGTACTTC.

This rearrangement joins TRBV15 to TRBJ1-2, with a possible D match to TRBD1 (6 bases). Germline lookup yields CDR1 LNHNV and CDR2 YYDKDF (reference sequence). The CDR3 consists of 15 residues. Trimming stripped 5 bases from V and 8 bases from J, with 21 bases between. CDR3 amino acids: CATSLDTGWMGGYTF. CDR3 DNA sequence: TGTGCCACCAGCTTGGATACAGGGTGGATGGGGGGCTACACCTTC.

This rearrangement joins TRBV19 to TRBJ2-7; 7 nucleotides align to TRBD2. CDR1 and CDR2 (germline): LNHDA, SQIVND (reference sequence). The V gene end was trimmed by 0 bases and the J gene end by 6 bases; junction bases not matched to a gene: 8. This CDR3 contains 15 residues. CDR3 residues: CASSIDHAGRGEQYF. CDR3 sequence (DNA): TGTGCCAGTAGTATAGATCATGCAGGGAGGGGCGAGCAGTACTTC.

CDR3 region: CASKSGRVFGDTGELFF. The DNA for the CDR3 is TGTGCCAGTAAGAGCGGGAGGGTCTTCGGTGACACCGGGGAGCTGTTTTTT. The J gene is TRBJ2-2, the V gene TRBV19, with TRBD2 matching over 10 bases. The CDR3 extends over 17 amino acids. Losses at the gene ends were 7 bases for V and 3 bases for J; bases not matched to a gene: 11. Germline V gene sequence: CDR1 LNHDA, CDR2 SQIVND (reference sequence).

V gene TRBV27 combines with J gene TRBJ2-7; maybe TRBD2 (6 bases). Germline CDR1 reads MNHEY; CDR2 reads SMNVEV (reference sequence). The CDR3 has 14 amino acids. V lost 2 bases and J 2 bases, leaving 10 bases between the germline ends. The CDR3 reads CASSLRVAAYEQYF. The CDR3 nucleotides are TGTGCCAGCAGTTTAAGAGTAGCGGCCTACGAGCAGTACTTC.

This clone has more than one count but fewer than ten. The CDR3 DNA reads as TGCAGTGCTAGGCGGGGGGATCTGCAGTACTTC. Its protein product is CSARRGDLQYF. The rearrangement joins TRBV20-1 to TRBJ2-7, with 8 positions matching TRBD2. The CDR3 totals 11 residues. Germline V gene data show CDR1 as DFQATT and CDR2 as SNEGSKA (reference sequence). Trimming removed 3 bases from V and 9 bases from J; junction bases left unmatched: 4.

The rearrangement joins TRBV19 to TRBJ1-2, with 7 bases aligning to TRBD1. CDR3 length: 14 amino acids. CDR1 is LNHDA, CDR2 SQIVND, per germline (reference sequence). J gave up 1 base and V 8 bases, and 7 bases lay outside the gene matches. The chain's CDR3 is CASLRQGRNYGYTF. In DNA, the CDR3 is TGTGCCAGTCTGCGACAGGGTCGTAACTATGGCTACACCTTC. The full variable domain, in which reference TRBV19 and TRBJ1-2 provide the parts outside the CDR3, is DGGITQSPKYLFRKEGQNVTLSCEQNLNHDAMYWYRQDPGQGLRLIYYSQIVNDFQKGDIAEGYSVSREKKESFPLTVTSAQKNPTAFYLCASLRQGRNYGYTFGSGTRLTVV.

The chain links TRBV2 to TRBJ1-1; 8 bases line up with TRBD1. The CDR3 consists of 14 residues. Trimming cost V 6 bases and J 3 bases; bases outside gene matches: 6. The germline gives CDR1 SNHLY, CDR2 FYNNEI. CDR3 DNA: TGTGCCAGCAGGCTGGACAGGGCAGACACTGAAGCTTTCTTT. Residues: CASRLDRADTEAFF.

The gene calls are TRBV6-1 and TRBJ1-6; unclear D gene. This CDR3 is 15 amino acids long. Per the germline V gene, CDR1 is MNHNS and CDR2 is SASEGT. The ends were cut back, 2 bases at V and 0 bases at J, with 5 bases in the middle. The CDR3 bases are TGTGCCAGCAGTGAACGGAGCTCCTATAATTCACCCCTCCACTTT. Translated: CASSERSSYNSPLHF.

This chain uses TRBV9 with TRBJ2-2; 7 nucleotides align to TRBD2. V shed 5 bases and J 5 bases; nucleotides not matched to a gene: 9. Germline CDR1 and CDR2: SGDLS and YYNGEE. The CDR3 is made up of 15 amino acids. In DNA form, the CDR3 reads TGTGCCAGCAGGGGAGGCGGGAGCGAAACCGGGGAGCTGTTTTTT. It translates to CASRGGGSETGELFF.